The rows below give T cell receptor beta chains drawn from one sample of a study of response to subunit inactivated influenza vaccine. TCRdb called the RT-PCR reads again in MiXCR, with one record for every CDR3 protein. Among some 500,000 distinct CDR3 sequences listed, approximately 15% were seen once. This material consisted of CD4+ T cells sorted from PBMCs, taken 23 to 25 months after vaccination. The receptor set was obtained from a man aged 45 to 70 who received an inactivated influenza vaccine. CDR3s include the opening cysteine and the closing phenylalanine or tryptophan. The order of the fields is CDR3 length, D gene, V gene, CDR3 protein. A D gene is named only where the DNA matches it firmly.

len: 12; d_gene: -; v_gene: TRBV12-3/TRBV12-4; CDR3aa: CASSGLGGGYTF
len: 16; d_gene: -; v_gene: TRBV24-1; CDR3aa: CATSVTGGLNTGELFF
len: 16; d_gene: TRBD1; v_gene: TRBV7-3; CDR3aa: CASSLRGGDIQETQYF
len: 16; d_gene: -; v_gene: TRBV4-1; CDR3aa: CASSQEGGASSYGYTF
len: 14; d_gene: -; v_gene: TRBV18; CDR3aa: CASSPSGAGTEAFF
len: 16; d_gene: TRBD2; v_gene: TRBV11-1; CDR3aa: CASSLTTSGLGNEQYF
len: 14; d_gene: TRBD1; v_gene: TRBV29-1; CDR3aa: CSAQGVVSTGELFF
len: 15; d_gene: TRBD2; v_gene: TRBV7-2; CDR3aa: CASSRTSGGYNEQFF
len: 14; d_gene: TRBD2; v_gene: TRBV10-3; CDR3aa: CAISGTSGGGIEYF
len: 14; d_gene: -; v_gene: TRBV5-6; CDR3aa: CASSLGLSGNTIYF
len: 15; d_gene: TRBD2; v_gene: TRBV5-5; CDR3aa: CASSLLAGEYNEQFF
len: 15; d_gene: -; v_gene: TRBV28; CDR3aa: CASSPGFYSGNTIYF
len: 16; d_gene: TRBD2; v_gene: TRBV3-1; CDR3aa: CASSPRTSGGYYEQYF
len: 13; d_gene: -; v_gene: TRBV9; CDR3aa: CASSAGLSYEQYF
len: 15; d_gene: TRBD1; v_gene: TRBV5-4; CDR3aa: CASSRSTGGDTEAFF
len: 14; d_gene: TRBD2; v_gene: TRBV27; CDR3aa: CALGVAGVTDEQYF
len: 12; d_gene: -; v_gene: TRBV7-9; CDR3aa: CASAGLQETQYF
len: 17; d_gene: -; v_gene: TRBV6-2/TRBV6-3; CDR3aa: CASSYSFGGGSNQPQHF
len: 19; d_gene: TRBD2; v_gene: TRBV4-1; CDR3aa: CASSQESSGGAPAKNIQYF
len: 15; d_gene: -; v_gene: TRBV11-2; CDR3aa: CASSRTKGAVYGYTF
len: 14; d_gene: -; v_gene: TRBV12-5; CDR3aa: CASGLQDPTDTQYF
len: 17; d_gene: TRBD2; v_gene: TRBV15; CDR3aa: CATSRAPGGRDRETQYF
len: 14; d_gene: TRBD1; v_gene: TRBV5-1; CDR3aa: CASSLVGQDDGYTF
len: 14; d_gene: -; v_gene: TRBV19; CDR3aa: CASSMIVSGTEAFF
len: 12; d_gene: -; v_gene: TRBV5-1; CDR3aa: CASAQSGNEQYF
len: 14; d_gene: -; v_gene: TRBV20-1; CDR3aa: CSASLGSGSQPQHF
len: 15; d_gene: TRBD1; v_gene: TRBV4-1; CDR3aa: CASSQEYRGDTEAFF
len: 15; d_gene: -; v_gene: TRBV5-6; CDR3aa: CASSLAGVGGNTIYF
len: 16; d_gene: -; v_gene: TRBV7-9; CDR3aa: CASRPGTALSYNEQFF
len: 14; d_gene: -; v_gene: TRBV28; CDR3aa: CASSFQDTRYEQYF
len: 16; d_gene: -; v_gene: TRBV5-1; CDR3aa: CASSLVGSRTYNEQFF
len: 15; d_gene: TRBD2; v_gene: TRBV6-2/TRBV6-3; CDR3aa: CASSIAGGPYNEQFF
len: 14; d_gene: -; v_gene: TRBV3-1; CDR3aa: CASSKLARTDTQYF
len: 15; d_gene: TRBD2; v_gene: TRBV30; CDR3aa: CAWSYLAGAKYEQYF
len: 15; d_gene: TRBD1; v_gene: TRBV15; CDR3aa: CATSRDPRGDQPQHF
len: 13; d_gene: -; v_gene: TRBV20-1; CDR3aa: CSARAGGTGELFF
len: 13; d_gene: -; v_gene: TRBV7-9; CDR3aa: CASSRGAAAEAFF
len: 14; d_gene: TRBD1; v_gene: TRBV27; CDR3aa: CASSLRTGQYEQFF
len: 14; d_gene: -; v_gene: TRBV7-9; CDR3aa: CASSRTGPTYEQYF